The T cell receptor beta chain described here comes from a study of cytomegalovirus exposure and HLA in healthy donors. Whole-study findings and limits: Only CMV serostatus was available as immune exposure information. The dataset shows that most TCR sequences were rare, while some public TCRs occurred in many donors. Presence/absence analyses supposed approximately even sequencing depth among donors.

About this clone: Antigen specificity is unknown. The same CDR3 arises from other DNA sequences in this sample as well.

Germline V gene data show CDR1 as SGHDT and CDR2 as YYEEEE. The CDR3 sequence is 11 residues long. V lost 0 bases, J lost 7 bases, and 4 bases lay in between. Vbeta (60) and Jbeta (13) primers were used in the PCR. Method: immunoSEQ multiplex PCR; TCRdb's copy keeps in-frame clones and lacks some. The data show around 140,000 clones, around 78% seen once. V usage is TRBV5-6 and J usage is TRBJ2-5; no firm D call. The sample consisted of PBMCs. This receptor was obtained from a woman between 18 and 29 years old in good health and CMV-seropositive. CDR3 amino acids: CASSLAGTQYF. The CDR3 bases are TGTGCCAGCAGCTTGGCCGGGACCCAGTACTTC.